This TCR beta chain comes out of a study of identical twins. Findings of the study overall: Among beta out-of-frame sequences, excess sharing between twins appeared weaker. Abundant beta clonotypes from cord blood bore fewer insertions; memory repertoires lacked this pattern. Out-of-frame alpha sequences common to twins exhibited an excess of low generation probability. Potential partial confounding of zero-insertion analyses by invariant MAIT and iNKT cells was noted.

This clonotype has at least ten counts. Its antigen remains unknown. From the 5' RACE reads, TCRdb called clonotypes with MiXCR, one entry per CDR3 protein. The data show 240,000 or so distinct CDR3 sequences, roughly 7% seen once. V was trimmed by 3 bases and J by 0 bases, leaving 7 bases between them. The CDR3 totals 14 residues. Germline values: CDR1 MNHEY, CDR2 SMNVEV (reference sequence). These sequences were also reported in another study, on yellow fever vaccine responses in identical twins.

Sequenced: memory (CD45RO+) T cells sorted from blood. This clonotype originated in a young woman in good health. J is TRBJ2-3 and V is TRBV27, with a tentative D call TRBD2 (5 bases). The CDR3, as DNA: TGTGCCAGCAGTTTTCAGCGGAGCACAGATACGCAGTATTTT. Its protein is CASSFQRSTDTQYF.